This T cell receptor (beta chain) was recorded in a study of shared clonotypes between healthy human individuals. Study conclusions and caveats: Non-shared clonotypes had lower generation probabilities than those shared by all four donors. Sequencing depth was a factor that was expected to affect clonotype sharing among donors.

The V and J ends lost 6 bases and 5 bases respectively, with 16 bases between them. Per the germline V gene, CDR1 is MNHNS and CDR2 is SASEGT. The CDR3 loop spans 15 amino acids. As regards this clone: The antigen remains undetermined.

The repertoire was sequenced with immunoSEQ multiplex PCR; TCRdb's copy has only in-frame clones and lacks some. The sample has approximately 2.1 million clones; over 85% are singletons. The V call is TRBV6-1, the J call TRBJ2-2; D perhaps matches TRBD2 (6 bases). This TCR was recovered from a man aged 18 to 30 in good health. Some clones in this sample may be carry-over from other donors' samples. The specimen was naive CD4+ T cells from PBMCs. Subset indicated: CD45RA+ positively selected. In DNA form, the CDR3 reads TGTGCCAGCAGGGGCCGGGACTGGGGGACCGGGGAGCTGTTTTTT. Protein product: CASRGRDWGTGELFF.